Each of the 4 T cell receptor beta chains below was sequenced from the same sample in a study of shared T cell receptors in the human thymus. Profiled with immunoSEQ multiplex PCR; TCRdb holds only in-frame clones, not every one. Counted here are 600,000 or so clones, about 90% occurring once; the ten biggest clones make up 0.0094%. The sample also formed part of further work on human thymus T cells.

The sequencing input was thymocytes. Receptor source: a boy in the first two years of life with a congenital heart defect.

The chain uses TRBV5-4 and TRBJ2-2; 7 bases map to TRBD2. The CDR3 runs 16 residues. CDR1 and CDR2 from the germline V gene are SGHNT and YYREEE (reference sequence). V was clipped by 4 bases and J by 2 bases; unmatched bases: 8. The CDR3 DNA is TGTGCCAGCAGCCCGGAAAGCGGGATAAACACCGGGGAGCTGTTTTTT. Translating gives CASSPESGINTGELFF.

The chain couples TRBV5-4 to TRBJ2-7; no reliable D call. The CDR3 totals 18 residues. V dropped 4 bases and J dropped 0 bases, with 23 bases sitting between them. The germline gives CDR1 SGHNT, CDR2 YYREEE (reference sequence). The chain's CDR3 is CASSNHELGSEDSYEQYF. CDR3 coding DNA: TGTGCCAGCAGCAACCACGAACTTGGCAGCGAAGACTCCTACGAGCAGTACTTC.

This chain joins TRBV7-6 and TRBJ1-5, with TRBD1 as a possible D gene (5 bases). The CDR3 has 15 amino acids. The V end was cut by 5 bases, the J end by 3 bases, with 14 bases between. CDR1 and CDR2 from the germline V gene are SGHVS and FNYEAQ. The CDR3 reads CASSPGLSLNQPQHF. The DNA of the CDR3 is TGTGCCAGCAGCCCGGGACTTTCCCTCAATCAGCCCCAGCATTTT.

The chain is built from TRBV28 and TRBJ2-3; 8 positions match TRBD1. The CDR3 has 16 residues. V lost 6 bases and J lost 1; bases outside the gene matches: 9. The germline V gene has CDR1 MDHEN and CDR2 SYDVKM. The CDR3 reads CASRRPPTGGTDTQYF. The CDR3 coding sequence is TGTGCCAGCAGGCGGCCACCGACAGGGGGCACAGATACGCAGTATTTT.